One and the same sample provided the 23 T cell receptor beta chains below, sequenced in a study of blood T cell repertoires in COVID-19. TCRdb's copy holds only in-frame clones and misses some; the assay was immunoSEQ multiplex PCR. The table includes 230,000 or so clones, 86% detected once. Source material: PBMCs or T cells enriched from blood (not recorded which). These receptors came from a woman between 40 and 50 years old with acute COVID-19.

The chain couples TRBV23-1 to TRBJ1-5; D is undetermined. TRBV23-1 is assigned to the ORF class and has an uncertain function. This CDR3 region has 17 residues. V lost 2 bases, J lost 0 bases, and 14 bases lay in between. CDR3 sequence reads: CASSQRGGGYSNQPQHF. CDR3 DNA sequence: TGCGCCAGCAGTCAACGGGGAGGAGGTTATAGCAATCAGCCCCAGCATTTT.

The V and J genes are TRBV24-1 and TRBJ1-1; 8 nucleotides agree with TRBD1. V trimming: 4 bases; J trimming: 7 bases; junction bases outside the gene matches: 7. This CDR3 comprises 14 residues. Looked up from germline, CDR1 is KGHDR and CDR2 is SFDVKD. CDR3 bases: TGTGCCACCAGTGACCCCGGACAGGGAAGTGAAGCTTTCTTT. Residues: CATSDPGQGSEAFF.

The genes are TRBV5-4 and TRBJ1-1, with 8 bases identical to TRBD1. Losses at the gene ends were 3 bases for V and 1 base for J; bases not matched to a gene: 11. Per germline, CDR1 SGHNT and CDR2 YYREEE (reference sequence). The CDR3 sequence is 17 residues long. The CDR3 spells CASSSLDRGRRNTEAFF. CDR3 in DNA: TGTGCCAGCAGCTCATTAGACAGGGGAAGGAGGAACACTGAAGCTTTCTTT. Combining the CDR3 with reference TRBV5-4 and TRBJ1-1 gives the whole variable domain ETGVTQSPTHLIKTRGQQVTLRCSSQSGHNTVSWYQQALGQGPQFIFQYYREEENGRGNFPPRFSGLQFPNYSSELNVNALELDDSALYLCASSSLDRGRRNTEAFFGQGTRLTVV.

This chain connects TRBV9 to TRBJ1-1; tentative D call: TRBD1 (6 bases). Germline assignment: CDR1 SGDLS and CDR2 YYNGEE. Trimming cost V 3 bases and J 4 bases, with 10 bases left between them. This CDR3 has 13 residues. The CDR3 DNA sequence: TGTGCCAGCAGCGCTACAGGGCCCACTGAAGCTTTCTTT. Translation gives CASSATGPTEAFF.

The chain carries TRBV6-6 and TRBJ1-3, with unresolved D. V lost 5 bases and J 7 bases, leaving 6 bases between the germline ends. Germline V gene sequence: CDR1 MNHNY, CDR2 SVGAGI (reference sequence). The CDR3 has 11 residues. CDR3 region: CASSPSNTIYF. The DNA of the CDR3 is TGTGCCAGCAGTCCCTCCAACACCATATATTTT.

The chain carries TRBV7-2 and TRBJ2-7, with 10 bases lining up with TRBD1. The V segment lost 6 bases and the J segment 3 bases; nucleotides outside the gene matches: 8. CDR1 and CDR2 from the germline V gene are SGHTA and FQGNSA. The CDR3 spans 15 residues. The CDR3 reads CASRGRTGGFYEQYF. DNA of the CDR3: TGTGCCAGCAGGGGTCGGACAGGGGGTTTCTACGAGCAGTACTTC.

The chain is built from TRBV15 and TRBJ1-2, with D perhaps TRBD1 (5 bases). CDR1 LNHNV and CDR2 YYDKDF come from the germline V gene (reference sequence). The CDR3 sequence is 14 residues long. The V end was cut by 1 base, the J end by 2 bases, with 8 bases between. The CDR3, as DNA: TGTGCCACCAGCAGAGGACAGAACAACTATGGCTACACCTTC. Its protein product is CATSRGQNNYGYTF. Looking up the rest from reference TRBV15 and TRBJ1-2 gives the full variable domain: DAMVIQNPRYQVTQFGKPVTLSCSQTLNHNVMYWYQQKSSQAPKLLFHYYDKDFNNEADTPDNFQSRRPNTSFCFLDIRSPGLGDTAMYLCATSRGQNNYGYTFGSGTRLTVV.

The chain joins TRBV9 to TRBJ1-1; weak D call: TRBD1 (6 bases). The CDR3 runs to 14 residues. Trimming took off 1 base at V and 2 bases at J, with 9 bases between the two ends. Germline V CDR1 and CDR2: SGDLS, YYNGEE. The CDR3 reads CASSVSGQNTEAFF. The CDR3 coding sequence is TGTGCCAGCAGCGTATCGGGACAAAACACTGAAGCTTTCTTT.

CDR3 sequence: CASRAPGQGLDEQFF. DNA of the CDR3: TGTGCCAGCCGAGCTCCGGGACAGGGTCTGGATGAGCAGTTCTTC. The chain links TRBV19 to TRBJ2-1; 9 bases fit TRBD1. Per germline, CDR1 LNHDA and CDR2 SQIVND (reference sequence). This CDR3 is built from 15 residues. The V segment lost 9 bases and the J segment 8 bases; nucleotides outside the gene matches: 14. Variable domain in full (rest from reference TRBV19 and TRBJ2-1): DGGITQSPKYLFRKEGQNVTLSCEQNLNHDAMYWYRQDPGQGLRLIYYSQIVNDFQKGDIAEGYSVSREKKESFPLTVTSAQKNPTAFYLCASRAPGQGLDEQFFGPGTRLTVL.

The J gene is TRBJ1-1, the V gene TRBV9; 9 bases match TRBD1. Germline CDR1 reads SGDLS; CDR2 reads YYNGEE. This CDR3 has 14 amino acids. The trim removed 2 bases at V and 6 bases at J, leaving 5 bases unmatched. The CDR3 DNA reads TGTGCCAGCAGCGTCACAGGGGGCGACGCTGAAGCTTTCTTT. Translating it yields CASSVTGGDAEAFF.

Only a few counts were recorded for this clone. The rearrangement joins TRBV27 to TRBJ1-6, with 9 bases aligning to TRBD1. Germline CDR1 reads MNHEY; CDR2 reads SMNVEV (reference sequence). J lost 10 bases, V lost 4 bases, and 11 bases had no gene match. The CDR3 totals 16 residues. CDR3: CASSSTGTGRGSPLHF. The CDR3 DNA reads TGTGCCAGCAGTTCAACCGGGACAGGGCGAGGCTCACCCCTCCACTTT.

V is TRBV18 and J is TRBJ2-1; TRBD1 matches 9 bases. V trimming: 0 bases; J trimming: 6 bases; junction bases outside the gene matches: 9. Looked up from germline, CDR1 is KGHSH and CDR2 is LQKENI. The CDR3 contains 17 residues. The DNA of the CDR3 is TGTGCCAGCTCACCACCGGGACAGGGAATAGTCGGCAATGAGCAGTTCTTC. This encodes CASSPPGQGIVGNEQFF.

The V gene is TRBV9, the J gene TRBJ1-1, with 7 bases matching TRBD1. Trimming cost V 4 bases and J 8 bases; bases outside gene matches: 11. CDR3 size: 14 residues. The germline V gene has CDR1 SGDLS and CDR2 YYNGEE. The CDR3 DNA follows: TGTGCCAGCAGCACAGGGGCGGGATCGGCCGAAGCTTTCTTT. Translation: CASSTGAGSAEAFF.

V gene TRBV11-3 combines with J gene TRBJ1-2; D unclear. V lost 4 bases, J lost 2 bases, and 17 bases lay in between. The V gene's germline CDR1 is SGHNT and CDR2 YENEEA. CDR3 length equals 16 residues. DNA of the CDR3: TGTGCCAGCAGCTCCAAGGGTTGGAGGCAGAACTATGGCTACACCTTC. Translation gives CASSSKGWRQNYGYTF.

The J gene is TRBJ1-2, the V gene TRBV4-3, with 7 bases identical to TRBD1. V gave up 8 bases and J gave up 6 bases; unmatched junction bases: 21. The CDR3 spans 17 residues. CDR1 is LGHNA and CDR2 is YSLEER in the germline V gene. CDR3 residues: CASSPQQGRIGSHGYTF. CDR3 nucleotides: TGCGCCAGCTCCCCTCAACAGGGGCGGATTGGATCCCATGGCTACACCTTC.

This clone was observed a handful of times. Other DNA sequences in the same sample also yield this CDR3. The chain recombines TRBV18 with TRBJ1-1; D is uncertain. This CDR3 has 13 amino acids. The germline V and J ends were trimmed by 6 bases and 3 bases, with 11 bases remaining between them. Germline V gene lookup returns CDR1 KGHSH and CDR2 LQKENI. CDR3 sequence: CASSPNRDTEAFF. CDR3 bases: TGTGCCAGCTCGCCCAACCGGGACACTGAAGCTTTCTTT. The variable domain in full, with the rest retrieved from reference TRBV18 and TRBJ1-1, is NAGVMQNPRHLVRRRGQEARLRCSPMKGHSHVYWYRQLPEEGLKFMVYLQKENIIDESGMPKERFSAEFPKEGPSILRIQQVVRGDSAAYFCASSPNRDTEAFFGQGTRLTVV.

CDR3 in amino acids: CASSSNRVPSGNTIYF. The CDR3 nucleotides read TGTGCCAGCAGCTCCAACAGGGTCCCCTCTGGAAACACCATATATTTT. V and J are TRBV7-2 and TRBJ1-3; possible D gene TRBD1, 6 bases. This CDR3 has 16 residues. Germline V gene data show CDR1 as SGHTA and CDR2 as FQGNSA. Trimming took 4 bases from V and 0 from J, leaving 13 bases between them.

The rearrangement joins TRBV5-1 to TRBJ2-2; tentative D call: TRBD1 (5 bases). The V and J ends lost 4 bases and 4 bases respectively, with 8 bases between them. The CDR3 sequence is 13 residues long. Germline assignment: CDR1 SGHRS and CDR2 YFSETQ. Here the CDR3 reads CASSEGVTGELFF. In nucleotides, the CDR3 is TGCGCCAGCAGCGAAGGGGTCACCGGGGAGCTGTTTTTT.

The V call is TRBV23-1, the J call TRBJ2-3, with 7 nucleotides matching TRBD1. TRBV23-1 is reported as an ORF; its role is uncertain. The CDR3 consists of 17 residues. Trimming removed 2 bases from V and 8 bases from J; junction bases left unmatched: 16. Here the CDR3 DNA reads TGCGCCAGCAGTCAACCAGAACCGGGACAGTCATCGGGTACGCAGTATTTT. Translated, it gives CASSQPEPGQSSGTQYF.

The chain is built from TRBV6-4 and TRBJ1-2; 9 nucleotides align to TRBD1. This CDR3 has 17 residues. Trimming cost V 1 base and J 5 bases; bases outside gene matches: 11. Germline values: CDR1 MRHNA, CDR2 SNTAGT. CDR3 bases: TGTGCCAGCAGTGACTTATTCCGGACAGGGGATCGGTATGGCTACACCTTC. Protein product: CASSDLFRTGDRYGYTF.

The chain has TRBV5-1 and TRBJ1-2, with 7 bases fitting TRBD1. This CDR3 spans 13 amino acids. CDR1 is SGHRS and CDR2 is YFSETQ in the germline V gene. Unmatched junction bases numbered 12, after V lost 8 bases and J lost 8 bases. CDR3 protein: CASRGTDIMGYTF. In nucleotides, the CDR3 is TGCGCCAGTAGGGGGACAGATATTATGGGCTACACCTTC.

The chain employs TRBV10-3 and TRBJ1-1; 7 bases agree with TRBD1. Unmatched junction bases numbered 6, after V lost 5 bases and J lost 6 bases. The CDR3 is 13 amino acids. Germline V gives CDR1 ENHRY, CDR2 SYGVKD. CDR3 sequence (DNA): TGTGCCATCAGTATTACAGGGGATCCTGAAGCTTTCTTT. Encoded protein: CAISITGDPEAFF.

The J gene is TRBJ1-1, the V gene TRBV10-3; 7 bases agree with TRBD1. The CDR3 is 13 amino acids. CDR1 and CDR2 from the germline V gene are ENHRY and SYGVKD. Trimming at V came to 3 bases and at J to 4 bases, leaving 2 bases not matched to a gene. CDR3 nucleotide sequence: TGTGCCATCAGTGATGACAGGGTCACTGAAGCTTTCTTT. As protein: CAISDDRVTEAFF.